This TCR beta chain was captured in a study of T cells after yellow fever vaccination (dated by TCRdb to 2018 to 2020). For the study in its entirety: Libraries from fractions with low cell numbers were prepared with the SMART-Seq v4 Ultra Low Input RNA kit. To track T-cell clones before and after primary and booster YFV17D yellow fever vaccination, bulk TCR alpha and beta repertoires were sequenced longitudinally. The cohort comprised two healthy male donors, one aged 18 to 29 and one aged 30 to 39 years. Blood was drawn at multiple timepoints before and after primary and secondary immunization, with bulk PBMC replicates and cell subsets isolated. Here is what the overall study found, with its caveats: Compared with the primary T-cell response, the secondary T-cell response was weaker but faster, peaking on day 5 rather than day 15. Computational filtering was needed because FACS-sorted repertoires could contain abundant contaminating clonotypes from the bulk population. Most clones expanded after primary vaccination (roughly 96% of CD4 and 88% of CD8) were re-detected after the booster, suggesting that broad memory maintenance occurred. Only two donors were included in the study, so the extent to which the findings can be generalized is limited. A small fraction of clonotypes appeared in both the CD4 and CD8 compartments, likely as a result of convergent recombination.

TCRdb records Illumina NovaSeq 6000 as the sequencer. TCR cDNA was made using 5'RACE template switching, a step that added a universal primer site and unique molecular identifiers. cDNA synthesis was primed from both the TCR alpha and TCR beta constant segments. Two PCR steps were used to amplify libraries, with sample barcodes and sequencing adapters being added in the second step. Sequencing of libraries was done on Illumina HiSeq 2500 (2x100 bp) or NovaSeq (2x150 bp). The authors processed their data as follows. MIGEC was used to demultiplex reads and collapse the reads into UMI consensus sequences, and MiXCR was used for V(D)J alignment. Vaccine-responding clonotypes were defined with edgeR using replicate PBMC samples, requiring FDR below 0.01 and a log2 fold change above 5 up to day 15. Bulk clonotypes were assigned CD4 or CD8 identity according to which sequenced CD4 or CD8 repertoire held them at higher abundance. TCRdb applied fastp at Q25 and MiXCR to the public reads, then kept only in-frame beta chains. A single entry per CDR3 protein holds the most common genes and DNA from its merged rows. The V and J calls were not made by the authors but by TCRdb's processing. Across this sample there are more than 300,000 distinct CDR3 sequences, with around 11% seen only once. Of the sample, approximately 3.3% is held by the ten largest clones.

The CDR3 measures 13 amino acids from cysteine to phenylalanine. Only the CDR3 portion is preserved as DNA: 39 bases, with reading frame beginning at the first base. V is cut by 4 bases and J by 9 bases, and the space between the germline ends is 13 bases. Reading the label with the study, this specimen's treatment or condition is: live attenuated yellow fever vaccine strain. PBMCs were isolated from peripheral blood using a standard Ficoll-Paque protocol. Dynabeads CD4 and CD8 positive selection kits were used to isolate the CD4 and CD8 T-cell fractions. TriZol was used to extract RNA from bulk PBMCs, CD4 and CD8 fractions, and dextramer-positive and dextramer-negative fractions. This clonotype occurred a few times. Its antigen target is currently unknown. Base-call qualities are not available, and no considerably larger clone is one nucleotide away.

The chain links TRBV12-3 or TRBV12-4 with TRBJ2-1, with the D gene not clear enough to name. Source: CD4+ T cells sorted from PBMCs, taken 45 days after the yellow fever booster vaccination. The source of this sequence is a man aged 18 to 30 who received the YFV17D yellow fever vaccine. The DNA sequence is given as TGTGCCAGCAGTTCGAACCATGGGGTTGAGCAGTTCTTC. Translated, this gives CASSSNHGVEQFF.